This T cell receptor (beta chain) was profiled in a study of blood T cell repertoires in COVID-19. TCRdb keeps only in-frame clones here, not all; method: immunoSEQ multiplex PCR. The sample contains over 95,000 clones, roughly 85% of which appear only once. The clonotype was recovered from a human donor in a cohort sampled during active COVID-19. What was sequenced was peripheral blood.

The CDR3 region has the DNA TGCGCCAGCAGCCAAATATGGCGGGGCACAGATACGCAGTATTTT. Translating gives CASSQIWRGTDTQYF. This sequence joins TRBV4-3 and TRBJ2-3, with D perhaps TRBD2 (5 bases). Germline CDR1 reads LGHNA; CDR2 reads YSLEER. The CDR3 is 15 amino acids. V was cut by 2 bases and J by 1 base, with 10 bases left in between.